A single sample gave rise to the 3 T cell receptor beta chains below, sequenced in a study of T cell repertoires in cytomegalovirus infection. TCRdb used MiXCR to reprocess the reads, holding one entry per CDR3 protein. In the table there are around 530,000 distinct CDR3 sequences, around 27% of which are singletons. The sample consisted of PBMCs. These receptors all stem from a human donor in good health (CMV status not recorded). Some clones in this sample may be carry-over from other donors' samples.

This clonotype has a handful of counts. The J gene is TRBJ1-1, the V gene TRBV7-9, with no clear D. From germline, CDR1 is SEHNR and CDR2 FQNEAQ (reference sequence). V lost 1 base, J lost 4 bases, and 16 bases lay in between. The CDR3 totals 16 residues. The CDR3 sequence: CASSLGGFQKGTEAFF. CDR3 bases: TGTGCCAGCAGCTTAGGGGGTTTCCAAAAAGGCACTGAAGCTTTCTTT. The variable domain in full, with the rest retrieved from reference TRBV7-9 and TRBJ1-1, is DTGVSQNPRHKITKRGQNVTFRCDPISEHNRLYWYRQTLGQGPEFLTYFQNEAQLEKSRLLSDRFSAERPKGSFSTLEIQRTEQGDSAMYLCASSLGGFQKGTEAFFGQGTRLTVV.

The chain combines TRBV5-6 with TRBJ2-3; the D gene is possibly TRBD2 (6 bases). V was pared by 4 bases and J by 5 bases, with 11 bases between. Germline values: CDR1 SGHDT, CDR2 YYEEEE. The CDR3 runs 13 residues. CDR3 protein: CASSPVAEDTQYF. Written as DNA, the CDR3 is TGTGCCAGCAGCCCGGTAGCGGAAGATACGCAGTATTTT. Drawing the rest from reference TRBV5-6 and TRBJ2-3, the complete variable domain is DAGVTQSPTHLIKTRGQQVTLRCSPKSGHDTVSWYQQALGQGPQFIFQYYEEEERQRGNFPDRFSGHQFPNYSSELNVNALLLGDSALYLCASSPVAEDTQYFGPGTRLTVL.

This chain joins TRBV20-1 and TRBJ1-4; the D gene is possibly TRBD1 (5 bases). CDR1 is DFQATT and CDR2 is SNEGSKA in the germline V gene (reference sequence). With 5 bases removed from V and 8 bases from J, the gap between germline ends came to 15 bases. This CDR3 comprises 13 residues. CDR3 bases: TGCAGTGCTGGCGGGACGGATCTAGAAAAACTGTTTTTT. It is translated as CSAGGTDLEKLFF.